The 32 T cell receptor beta chains given below trace back to one sample, sequenced in a study of cytomegalovirus exposure and HLA in healthy donors. Primers: 60 Vbeta forward and 13 Jbeta reverse. Method: immunoSEQ multiplex PCR; TCRdb's copy keeps in-frame clones and lacks some. The sample contains about 86,000 clones, roughly 73% of which appear only once. The specimen sequenced was PBMCs. These receptors came from a male donor in good health and CMV-seropositive.

This clone was seen only a few times. V and J are TRBV5-1 and TRBJ2-6, with D tentatively TRBD2 (5 bases). The V end was cut by 5 bases, the J end by 4 bases, with 13 bases between. This CDR3 spans 15 amino acids. Germline V CDR1 and CDR2: SGHRS, YFSETQ. Written as DNA, the CDR3 is TGCGCCAGCAGAAGATGGAGGACCGGGGCCAACGTCCTGACTTTC. This encodes CASRRWRTGANVLTF.

V and J are TRBV29-1 and TRBJ2-1; 9 bases match TRBD1. V lost 6 bases to trimming and J lost 3 bases; unmatched junction nucleotides: 0. This CDR3 has 12 residues. In germline, CDR1 is SQVTM, CDR2 ANQGSEA. CDR3 sequence (DNA): TGCAGCGTGGACAGGGGCTACAATGAGCAGTTCTTC. Translated: CSVDRGYNEQFF.

This clone was picked up one time. V gene TRBV28 combines with J gene TRBJ2-2; TRBD1 aligns across 9 bases. Germline V lookup: CDR1 MDHEN, CDR2 SYDVKM. Germline trimming cut 9 bases from V and 3 bases from J; bases unmatched to any gene: 8. There are 15 residues in the CDR3. The CDR3 DNA reads as TGTGCCAGTACCCGCCGGGACAGGGACACCGGGGAGCTGTTTTTT. Its translation: CASTRRDRDTGELFF.

The genes are TRBV5-8 and TRBJ1-5, with TRBD1 matching 8 bases. Trimming at V came to 4 bases and at J to 2 bases, leaving 8 bases not matched to a gene. The CDR3 is made up of 16 amino acids. Germline V gene lookup returns CDR1 SGHTS and CDR2 YDEGEE. The CDR3 sequence: CASSRRTGTGNQPQHF. In DNA, the CDR3 is TGTGCCAGCAGCCGAAGGACAGGGACGGGCAATCAGCCCCAGCATTTT. Looking up the rest from reference TRBV5-8 and TRBJ1-5 gives the full variable domain: EAGVTQSPTHLIKTRGQQATLRCSPISGHTSVYWYQQALGLGLQFLLWYDEGEERNRGNFPPRFSGRQFPNYSSELNVNALELEDSALYLCASSRRTGTGNQPQHFGDGTRLSIL.

The V and J genes are TRBV19 and TRBJ1-4; tentatively, D is TRBD1 (6 bases). The V and J ends lost 3 bases and 0 bases respectively, with 14 bases between them. CDR1 is LNHDA and CDR2 is SQIVND in the germline V gene (reference sequence). The CDR3 runs to 17 residues. CDR3 sequence: CASSIQQGGATNEKLFF. CDR3 DNA sequence: TGTGCCAGTAGTATCCAGCAAGGGGGGGCAACTAATGAAAAACTGTTTTTT.

The chain employs TRBV28 and TRBJ1-2, with unresolved D. CDR3 size: 12 residues. The V end was cut by 3 bases, the J end by 4 bases, with 6 bases between. Germline V gene sequence: CDR1 MDHEN, CDR2 SYDVKM. CDR3 protein: CASSFSIYGYTF. The CDR3 region has the DNA TGTGCCAGCAGTTTTTCTATCTATGGCTACACCTTC.

This clone was counted at least ten times. V and J are TRBV23-1 and TRBJ2-7; possible D gene TRBD2, 6 bases. TRBV23-1 is labeled an ORF, and its function is uncertain. The CDR3 loop spans 16 amino acids. Trimming took off 3 bases at V and 5 bases at J, with 20 bases between the two ends. CDR3 in DNA: TGCGCCAGCAGTCAGGAGGCGGGACTCGAAGGGGACGAGCAGTACTTC. It translates to CASSQEAGLEGDEQYF.

This clone was detected once. The V call is TRBV5-1, the J call TRBJ2-5; 9 bases agree with TRBD2. The germline V gene has CDR1 SGHRS and CDR2 YFSETQ. The junction had 5 bases not matched to a gene; V was cut back by 0 bases and J by 2 bases. The CDR3 consists of 16 residues. The CDR3 DNA is TGCGCCAGCAGCTTGGCCCTAGCGGGGTGGCAAGAGACCCAGTACTTC. Translating it yields CASSLALAGWQETQYF.

This clone was seen only a few times. The V and J genes are TRBV5-6 and TRBJ2-7; TRBD2 matches 7 bases. Trimming took 2 bases from V and 6 from J; bases not matched to a gene: 5. The germline V gene has CDR1 SGHDT and CDR2 YYEEEE. The CDR3 loop spans 13 amino acids. This chain's CDR3 is CASSLFSGFEQYF. The CDR3 DNA follows: TGTGCCAGCAGCTTATTTAGCGGGTTCGAGCAGTACTTC. The whole variable domain, remainder taken from reference TRBV5-6 and TRBJ2-7, is DAGVTQSPTHLIKTRGQQVTLRCSPKSGHDTVSWYQQALGQGPQFIFQYYEEEERQRGNFPDRFSGHQFPNYSSELNVNALLLGDSALYLCASSLFSGFEQYFGPGTRLTVT.

The chain is built from TRBV25-1 and TRBJ1-1; TRBD1 is a possible D gene (6 bases). The CDR3 length is 14 residues. The ends were cut back, 2 bases at V and 5 bases at J, with 12 bases in the middle. Germline V gives CDR1 MGHDK, CDR2 SYGVNS. The CDR3 is CASSENLDRTEAFF. The CDR3 bases are TGTGCCAGCAGTGAAAACCTGGACAGAACTGAAGCTTTCTTT.

This clone was counted only a few times. The J gene is TRBJ1-1, the V gene TRBV7-2; D is unclear. The germline V gene encodes CDR1 SGHTA and CDR2 FQGNSA. CDR3 size: 12 residues. V lost 5 bases and J lost 11, with 15 bases in between. The DNA of the CDR3 is TGTGCCAGCAGCACTCACAGCCGAGGGGCTTTCTTT. Translated, it gives CASSTHSRGAFF.

This rearrangement joins TRBV27 to TRBJ2-7; 12 bases are a match to TRBD2. Germline-derived CDR1 and CDR2 are MNHEY and SMNVEV (reference sequence). With 3 bases clipped from V and 6 bases from J, the junction kept 3 bases outside the gene matches. The CDR3 consists of 14 residues. CDR3 amino acids: CASSFQTSGSEQYF. DNA for the CDR3: TGTGCCAGCAGTTTTCAGACTAGCGGGAGCGAGCAGTACTTC.

V usage is TRBV11-2 and J usage is TRBJ2-1; a possible D gene is TRBD2 (6 bases). CDR1 is SGHAT and CDR2 is FQNNGV in the germline V gene. The CDR3 runs to 14 residues. V was pared by 2 bases and J by 7 bases, with 12 bases between. CDR3 residues: CASSLPGLMNEQFF. The CDR3 DNA sequence: TGTGCCAGCAGCTTACCGGGACTGATGAATGAGCAGTTCTTC.

This chain joins TRBV2 and TRBJ2-1, with unresolved D. The CDR3 totals 15 residues. The germline V gene has CDR1 SNHLY and CDR2 FYNNEI. The germline V and J ends were trimmed by 7 bases and 0 bases, with 13 bases remaining between them. CDR3 DNA sequence: TGTGCCAGCAAGGCGGAACCTAGCTCCTACAATGAGCAGTTCTTC. This encodes CASKAEPSSYNEQFF.

The chain links TRBV5-4 to TRBJ2-3; 16 nucleotides match TRBD2. From germline, CDR1 is SGHNT and CDR2 YYREEE (reference sequence). The CDR3 loop spans 17 amino acids. Germline trimming cut 4 bases from V and 2 bases from J; bases unmatched to any gene: 4. For the CDR3, the DNA is TGTGCCAGCAGCCTGGGACTAGCGGGAGGGTCCACAGATACGCAGTATTTT. Protein: CASSLGLAGGSTDTQYF. The variable domain in full, with the rest retrieved from reference TRBV5-4 and TRBJ2-3, is ETGVTQSPTHLIKTRGQQVTLRCSSQSGHNTVSWYQQALGQGPQFIFQYYREEENGRGNFPPRFSGLQFPNYSSELNVNALELDDSALYLCASSLGLAGGSTDTQYFGPGTRLTVL.

The gene calls are TRBV7-8 and TRBJ2-1, with TRBD1 as a possible D gene (6 bases). Germline lookup yields CDR1 SGHVS and CDR2 FQNEAQ. V lost 4 bases and J lost 6, with 10 bases in between. There are 13 residues in the CDR3. In DNA form, the CDR3 reads TGTGCCAGCAGCTCCCTCAGGGGCAATGAGCAGTTCTTC. It yields the protein CASSSLRGNEQFF. The full variable domain, in which reference TRBV7-8 and TRBJ2-1 provide the parts outside the CDR3, is GAGVSQSPRYKVAKRGQDVALRCDPISGHVSLFWYQQALGQGPEFLTYFQNEAQLDKSGLPSDRFFAERPEGSVSTLKIQRTQQEDSAVYLCASSSLRGNEQFFGPGTRLTVL.

The chain combines TRBV18 with TRBJ2-3; TRBD2 agrees at 11 bases. The CDR3 covers 16 residues. Germline-derived CDR1 and CDR2 are KGHSH and LQKENI. V gave up 6 bases and J gave up 2 bases; unmatched junction bases: 7. Here the CDR3 reads CASSDGTSGHTDTQYF. The CDR3 coding sequence is TGTGCCAGCTCCGACGGGACTAGCGGCCACACAGATACGCAGTATTTT. The full variable domain, rest sourced from reference TRBV18 and TRBJ2-3, is NAGVMQNPRHLVRRRGQEARLRCSPMKGHSHVYWYRQLPEEGLKFMVYLQKENIIDESGMPKERFSAEFPKEGPSILRIQQVVRGDSAAYFCASSDGTSGHTDTQYFGPGTRLTVL.

This clone was seen just once. This chain uses TRBV5-1 with TRBJ2-1; 12 bases match TRBD2. Germline CDR1 is SGHRS and CDR2 is YFSETQ. The ends lost 0 bases at V and 3 bases at J; junction bases unmatched: 1. There are 16 residues in the CDR3. In nucleotides, the CDR3 is TGCGCCAGCAGCTTGGGACTAGCGGGAGTCTACAATGAGCAGTTCTTC. Translation gives CASSLGLAGVYNEQFF.

The chain links TRBV19 to TRBJ2-3; 12 bases are a match to TRBD2. V was clipped by 3 bases and J by 2 bases; unmatched bases: 3. The CDR3 consists of 16 residues. Germline-derived CDR1 and CDR2 are LNHDA and SQIVND (reference sequence). CDR3 sequence: CASSIRLAGDTDTQYF. Here the CDR3 DNA reads TGTGCCAGTAGTATCAGACTAGCGGGAGACACAGATACGCAGTATTTT.

The chain uses TRBV29-1 and TRBJ2-7; tentatively, D is TRBD2 (7 bases). Trimming pared 7 bases from V and 4 bases from J, leaving 20 bases between. The CDR3 is made up of 14 amino acids. Germline CDR1 SQVTM, CDR2 ANQGSEA. CDR3 DNA sequence: TGCAGCGCCGCCCTTGGGGGGGGCCCTTACGAGCAGTACTTC. Amino acids: CSAALGGGPYEQYF.

This chain joins TRBV28 and TRBJ1-4; TRBD1 matches at 7 bases. The CDR3 consists of 17 residues. The V and J ends lost 3 bases and 10 bases, in that order; junction bases with no gene match: 17. The germline V gene has CDR1 MDHEN and CDR2 SYDVKM. CDR3 loop: CASSFQEGARTFGKLFF. The CDR3 coding sequence is TGTGCCAGCAGTTTCCAAGAGGGGGCACGGACGTTTGGAAAACTGTTTTTT.

CDR3 DNA sequence: TGTGCCAGCAGCGTGACAGGGGCGAGAAGCTCCTACGAGCAGTACTTC. Residues: CASSVTGARSSYEQYF. The gene calls are TRBV7-8 and TRBJ2-7; TRBD1 matches 8 bases. The CDR3 has 16 residues. The ends lost 5 bases at V and 0 bases at J; junction bases unmatched: 9. The V gene's germline CDR1 is SGHVS and CDR2 FQNEAQ.

The rearrangement links TRBV25-1 to TRBJ1-2; 8 bases fit TRBD1. The CDR3 length is 17 residues. V lost 1 base to trimming and J lost 0 bases; unmatched junction nucleotides: 7. Looked up from germline, CDR1 is MGHDK and CDR2 is SYGVNS. The CDR3 DNA sequence: TGTGCCAGCAGTGAATTAGGGACAGGAGGAGCTAACTATGGCTACACCTTC. Amino acid sequence: CASSELGTGGANYGYTF.

The rearrangement uses TRBV12-5 and TRBJ2-1, with 9 nucleotides matching TRBD1. The ends lost 0 bases at V and 4 bases at J; junction bases unmatched: 4. The CDR3 spans 16 residues. Germline values: CDR1 LGHNT, CDR2 FRNRAP. CDR3 DNA: TGTGCTAGTGGTTTGGTACTGGGACAGGGATACAATGAGCAGTTCTTC. This encodes CASGLVLGQGYNEQFF. Supplemented by reference TRBV12-5 and TRBJ2-1, the full variable domain reads DARVTQTPRHKVTEMGQEVTMRCQPILGHNTVFWYRQTMMQGLELLAYFRNRAPLDDSGMPKDRFSAEMPDATLATLKIQPSEPRDSAVYFCASGLVLGQGYNEQFFGPGTRLTVL.

In DNA, the CDR3 is TGCAGCGTGGTTGAGATTTGGACAGACCAAGAGACCCAGTACTTC. This encodes CSVVEIWTDQETQYF. The rearrangement uses TRBV29-1 and TRBJ2-5; D is perhaps TRBD1 (6 bases). V dropped 6 bases and J dropped 0 bases, with 17 bases sitting between them. In germline, CDR1 is SQVTM, CDR2 ANQGSEA. The CDR3 loop spans 15 amino acids.

The DNA for the CDR3 is TGCGCCAGCAGCTTGAGGGGCGGGAGCTACAATGAGCAGTTCTTC. Translating it yields CASSLRGGSYNEQFF. V gene TRBV5-1 combines with J gene TRBJ2-1; TRBD2 matches 7 bases. Germline values: CDR1 SGHRS, CDR2 YFSETQ. The V segment lost 1 base and the J segment 3 bases; nucleotides outside the gene matches: 4. The CDR3 runs to 15 residues.

The V call is TRBV9, the J call TRBJ2-6, with 10 bases matching TRBD1. Trimming at V came to 0 bases and at J to 1 base, leaving 1 base not matched to a gene. The CDR3 is made up of 17 amino acids. Germline assignment: CDR1 SGDLS and CDR2 YYNGEE. The CDR3 DNA is TGTGCCAGCAGCGTAGGGACAGGGGGATCTGGGGCCAACGTCCTGACTTTC. This sequence encodes CASSVGTGGSGANVLTF.

This clone was counted only a few times. This chain links TRBV5-1 with TRBJ1-4; tentative D call: TRBD1 (5 bases). Germline V gene sequence: CDR1 SGHRS, CDR2 YFSETQ. V lost 4 bases and J lost 5, with 15 bases in between. This CDR3 contains 15 residues. Here the CDR3 reads CASSTAQGGNEKLFF. The CDR3 region has the DNA TGCGCCAGCAGCACGGCCCAGGGTGGGAATGAAAAACTGTTTTTT.

The chain is built from TRBV13 and TRBJ1-2; perhaps TRBD1 as D (5 bases). Trimming took 4 bases from V and 1 from J, leaving 13 bases between them. The CDR3 runs to 15 residues. Germline V gene lookup returns CDR1 PRHDT and CDR2 FYEKMQ (reference sequence). The DNA of the CDR3 is TGTGCCAGCAGCTCCACCGGGGGTAGTAACTATGGCTACACCTTC. Translating it yields CASSSTGGSNYGYTF. The full variable domain, its missing parts supplied by reference TRBV13 and TRBJ1-2, is AAGVIQSPRHLIKEKRETATLKCYPIPRHDTVYWYQQGPGQDPQFLISFYEKMQSDKGSIPDRFSAQQFSDYHSELNMSSLELGDSALYFCASSSTGGSNYGYTFGSGTRLTVV.

The chain employs TRBV29-1 and TRBJ2-7; D possibly corresponds to TRBD1 (6 bases). This CDR3 spans 11 amino acids. Germline assignment: CDR1 SQVTM and CDR2 ANQGSEA. V was cut by 7 bases and J by 4 bases, with 11 bases left in between. DNA of the CDR3: TGCAGCGCCCGGACAGAGTACGAGCAGTACTTC. Its translation: CSARTEYEQYF.

This chain uses TRBV5-6 with TRBJ2-2; the D gene is possibly TRBD1 (6 bases). The CDR3 loop spans 13 amino acids. Deletions cut 9 bases from V and 8 bases from J, with 17 bases between. Germline CDR1 is SGHDT and CDR2 is YYEEEE. The CDR3 spells CATKEQGLGELFF. As DNA, the CDR3 is TGTGCCACAAAGGAACAGGGCCTGGGGGAGCTGTTTTTT.

J is TRBJ1-5 and V is TRBV28; the match to TRBD1 covers 7 bases. The CDR3 length is 17 residues. After removal of 7 bases from V and 1 base from J, the junction contained 13 bases not matched to a gene. In germline, CDR1 is MDHEN, CDR2 SYDVKM. CDR3 nucleotide sequence: TGTGCCAGCAAACGAGGGGGGACAGTGTTCAGCAATCAGCCCCAGCATTTT. Translated, it gives CASKRGGTVFSNQPQHF. The full variable domain, completed using reference TRBV28 and TRBJ1-5, is DVKVTQSSRYLVKRTGEKVFLECVQDMDHENMFWYRQDPGLGLRLIYFSYDVKMKEKGDIPEGYSVSREKKERFSLILESASTNQTSMYLCASKRGGTVFSNQPQHFGDGTRLSIL.